One sample yielded the 14 T cell receptor beta chains listed below, sequenced in a study of blood T cells in healthy people across ages (dated by TCRdb to the mid-2010s). The library was generated by 5' RACE. This sample was sequenced with an Illumina HiSeq 2500. The second PCR ran for about 7 to 11 cycles and used a J-beta primer mix along with a sample-barcoded 5' primer. TCRdb applied fastp at Q25 and MiXCR to the public reads, then kept only in-frame beta chains. Rows merge per CDR3 protein into single entries with the most common DNA and genes. This sample has 350,000 to 450,000 distinct CDR3 sequences in its table, and roughly half of those were observed once. The ten largest clones represent under 65% of the sample. What was sequenced was blood. The receptors shown here come from a man in his sixties in good health.

This clonotype has a handful of counts. The J gene is TRBJ2-1, the V gene TRBV6-5; 9 bases fit TRBD2. Germline V lookup: CDR1 MNHEY, CDR2 SVGAGI. With V trimmed by 6 bases and J by 4 bases, 7 bases remained unmatched. CDR3 size: 15 residues. DNA for the CDR3: TGTGCCAGCAGCCGGTTAGCGGGAGAGTACAATGAGCAGTTCTTC. Protein product: CASSRLAGEYNEQFF.

The CDR3 is CASSARGGNEKLFF. CDR3 bases: TGTGCCAGCAGCGCCAGGGGGGGGAATGAAAAACTGTTTTTT. The chain recombines TRBV5-6 with TRBJ1-4, with 7 positions matching TRBD1. With 4 bases clipped from V and 5 bases from J, the junction kept 5 bases outside the gene matches. From germline, CDR1 is SGHDT and CDR2 YYEEEE. This CDR3 contains 14 residues.

This clonotype occurred a few times. V gene TRBV14 combines with J gene TRBJ2-3; no clear D. Per the germline V gene, CDR1 is SGHDN and CDR2 is FVKESK. The CDR3 is 14 amino acids. The V gene lost 0 bases and the J gene lost 2 bases, with 6 bases spanning the gap. The CDR3 DNA follows: TGTGCCAGCAGCCAAGAGCACACCACAGATACGCAGTATTTT. Encoded protein: CASSQEHTTDTQYF.

The V call is TRBV12-5, the J call TRBJ2-1, with 11 bases lining up with TRBD2. The trim removed 4 bases at V and 4 bases at J, leaving 12 bases unmatched. Germline CDR1 and CDR2: LGHNT and FRNRAP. The CDR3 loop spans 18 amino acids. The CDR3 sequence: CASGYRLAGQTFYNEQFF. CDR3 sequence (DNA): TGTGCTAGTGGTTACCGACTAGCGGGGCAAACCTTTTACAATGAGCAGTTCTTC.

The gene calls are TRBV10-3 and TRBJ2-7; no firm D call. Trimming cost V 0 bases and J 2 bases, with 8 bases left between them. This CDR3 contains 14 residues. Germline lookup yields CDR1 ENHRY and CDR2 SYGVKD. The CDR3 sequence: CAISESAETYEQYF. CDR3 bases: TGTGCCATCAGTGAGTCGGCGGAGACCTACGAGCAGTACTTC.

This clonotype was seen more than once but under ten times. The CDR3: CASRADSGATYEQYF. As DNA, the CDR3 is TGTGCCAGCAGGGCCGATAGCGGCGCTACCTACGAGCAGTACTTC. The chain links TRBV6-5 to TRBJ2-7, with D possibly being TRBD2 (6 bases). Germline CDR1 and CDR2: MNHEY and SVGAGI. V gave up 6 bases and J gave up 2 bases, with 17 bases separating them. The CDR3 runs 15 residues.

This clonotype was found a few times. The V gene is TRBV20-1, the J gene TRBJ2-3; 7 nucleotides line up with TRBD1. Losses at the gene ends were 6 bases for V and 2 bases for J; bases not matched to a gene: 5. In germline, CDR1 is DFQATT, CDR2 SNEGSKA (reference sequence). CDR3 length: 13 amino acids. In DNA form, the CDR3 reads TGCAGTGCAACCGGGACAGACACAGATACGCAGTATTTT. This gives the protein CSATGTDTDTQYF.

The sample holds one count of this clonotype. The CDR3 sequence: CASDRGGVSRETQYF. CDR3 bases: TGTGCCAGCGACCGTGGGGGCGTCTCCAGGGAGACCCAGTACTTC. The chain recombines TRBV2 with TRBJ2-7, with D perhaps TRBD1 (6 bases). The end of the DNA is better explained by TRBJ2-5, so the J call may be wrong. The CDR3 is 15 residues long. Germline CDR1 SNHLY, CDR2 FYNNEI.

There are a few counts of this clonotype. This chain joins TRBV20-1 and TRBJ2-1; 14 bases match TRBD2. Germline CDR1 is DFQATT and CDR2 is SNEGSKA (reference sequence). V dropped 5 bases and J dropped 7; count of bases not matched to a gene: 7. The CDR3 runs to 15 residues. CDR3 amino acids: CSALPTSGRGNEQFF. The CDR3 DNA reads TGCAGTGCTTTACCGACTAGCGGGAGGGGGAATGAGCAGTTCTTC.

The table lists this clonotype with a few counts. The chain recombines TRBV7-2 with TRBJ1-2; a possible D gene is TRBD1 (5 bases). The CDR3 is 13 amino acids. V was pared by 3 bases and J by 7 bases, with 12 bases between. In germline, CDR1 is SGHTA, CDR2 FQGNSA. The CDR3: CASSLGGIGGYTF. The CDR3 region has the DNA TGTGCCAGCAGCTTGGGGGGGATCGGTGGCTACACCTTC.

This clonotype turned up a few times. This chain links TRBV29-1 with TRBJ1-2; 9 nucleotides agree with TRBD1. CDR1 is SQVTM and CDR2 is ANQGSEA in the germline V gene. Trimming at V came to 7 bases and at J to 7 bases, leaving 4 bases not matched to a gene. CDR3 size: 11 residues. CDR3 DNA sequence: TGCAGCGGCCGGACAGGGGCTGGCTACACCTTC. It specifies CSGRTGAGYTF.

V is TRBV20-1 and J is TRBJ2-1, with D tentatively TRBD2 (6 bases). This CDR3 has 15 amino acids. Germline lookup yields CDR1 DFQATT and CDR2 SNEGSKA (reference sequence). V lost 8 bases to trimming and J lost 4 bases, with 21 bases between them. CDR3 sequence: CSPGSTGEGYNEQFF. Written as DNA, the CDR3 is TGCAGTCCAGGGTCGACGGGAGAAGGGTACAATGAGCAGTTCTTC.

This clonotype has ten or more counts. The V and J genes are TRBV20-1 and TRBJ1-1; no definite D call. Between the trimmed V and J ends, which lost 6 bases and 3 bases, there was a span of 35 bases. This CDR3 is built from 20 residues. Germline CDR1 DFQATT, CDR2 SNEGSKA (reference sequence). CDR3 bases: TGCAGTGCCACCCCTCTAAATGGTTGGGAGGACCCCGGGTCCGACACTGAAGCTTTCTTT. Protein: CSATPLNGWEDPGSDTEAFF.

The sample holds a few counts of this clonotype. This chain links TRBV20-1 with TRBJ1-2; D remains ambiguous. The CDR3 has 12 residues. V dropped 0 bases and J dropped 5 bases, with 7 bases sitting between them. Germline-derived CDR1 and CDR2 are DFQATT and SNEGSKA (reference sequence). This CDR3 is CSARDVAYGYTF. The CDR3 nucleotides are TGCAGTGCTAGAGATGTCGCTTATGGCTACACCTTC.